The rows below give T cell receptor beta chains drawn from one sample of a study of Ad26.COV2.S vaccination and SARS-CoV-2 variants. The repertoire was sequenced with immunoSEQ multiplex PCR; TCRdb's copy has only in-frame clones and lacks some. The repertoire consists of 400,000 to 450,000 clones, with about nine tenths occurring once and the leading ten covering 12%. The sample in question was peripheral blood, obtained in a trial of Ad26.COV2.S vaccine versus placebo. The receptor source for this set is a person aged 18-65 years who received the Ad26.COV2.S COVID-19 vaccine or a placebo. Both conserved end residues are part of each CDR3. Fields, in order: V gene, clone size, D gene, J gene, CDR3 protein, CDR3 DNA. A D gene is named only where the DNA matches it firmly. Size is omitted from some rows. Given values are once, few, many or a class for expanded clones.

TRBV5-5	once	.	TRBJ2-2	CASSPNSGTGELFF	TGTGCCAGCAGCCCTAACAGTGGGACCGGGGAGCTGTTTTTT
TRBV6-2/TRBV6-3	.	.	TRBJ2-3	CASSYSGRGAGDTQYF	TGTGCCAGCAGTTACTCGGGTCGGGGGGCTGGAGATACGCAGTATTTT
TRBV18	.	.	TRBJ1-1	CASSPIRARSTEAFF	TGTGCCAGCTCGCCAATTAGGGCTAGGAGCACTGAAGCTTTCTTT
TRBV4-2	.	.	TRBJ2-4	CASSQETGSNIQYF	TGTGCCAGCAGCCAAGAAACAGGATCGAACATTCAGTACTTC
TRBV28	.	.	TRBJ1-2	CASSLASRGYTF	TGTGCCAGCAGTTTGGCTTCCCGTGGCTACACCTTC
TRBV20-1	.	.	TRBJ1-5	CSASWLRENSNQPQHF	TGCAGTGCTAGTTGGCTGCGGGAAAATAGCAATCAGCCCCAGCATTTT
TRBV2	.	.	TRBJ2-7	CASREDRTYEQYF	TGTGCCAGCAGAGAGGACAGAACCTACGAGCAGTACTTC
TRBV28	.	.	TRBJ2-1	CAINGRSPTVSYNEQFF	TGTGCCATTAACGGACGGAGCCCCACCGTTTCCTACAATGAGCAGTTCTTC
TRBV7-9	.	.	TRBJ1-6	CASAGRSSYNSPLHF	TGTGCCAGCGCCGGCCGGAGCTCCTATAATTCACCCCTCCACTTT
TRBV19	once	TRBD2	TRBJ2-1	CASSIALAGGIEQFF	TGTGCCAGTAGTATAGCACTAGCGGGAGGGATAGAGCAGTTCTTC
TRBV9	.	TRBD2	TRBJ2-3	CASSVARLAGGTDTQYF	TGTGCCAGCAGCGTAGCTCGCCTAGCGGGAGGCACAGATACGCAGTATTTT
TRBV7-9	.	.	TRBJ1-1	CASSSSSRLLNTEAFF	TGTGCCAGCAGCTCTAGCTCCCGATTATTGAACACTGAAGCTTTCTTT
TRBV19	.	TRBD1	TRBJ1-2	CASSPRQGLYGYTF	TGTGCCAGTAGTCCCCGACAGGGACTCTATGGCTACACCTTC
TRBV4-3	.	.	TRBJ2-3	CASSPRGAITDTQYF	TGCGCCAGCAGCCCTCGCGGTGCGATCACAGATACGCAGTATTTT
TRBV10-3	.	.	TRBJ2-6	CAISPWQGSSGANVLTF	TGTGCCATCAGCCCCTGGCAGGGAAGTAGTGGGGCCAACGTCCTGACTTTC
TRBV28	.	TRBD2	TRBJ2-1	CASSSAGASGNEQFF	TGTGCCAGCAGTTCTGCGGGAGCCAGTGGGAATGAGCAGTTCTTC
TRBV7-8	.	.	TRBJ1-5	CASSMRGNRVGSNQPQHF	TGTGCCAGCAGCATGAGGGGTAACAGGGTGGGAAGCAATCAGCCCCAGCATTTT
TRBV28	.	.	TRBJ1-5	CASRESNQPQHF	TGTGCCAGCAGGGAAAGCAATCAGCCCCAGCATTTT
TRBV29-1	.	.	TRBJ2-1	CSPLLAEGDEQFF	TGCAGCCCTTTGCTAGCGGAGGGGGATGAGCAGTTCTTC
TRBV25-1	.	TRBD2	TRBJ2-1	CASSGTSGAYNEQFF	TGTGCCAGCAGTGGGACTAGCGGGGCATACAATGAGCAGTTCTTC
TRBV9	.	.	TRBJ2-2	CASSVGRTAYTGELFF	TGTGCCAGCAGCGTAGGGAGGACAGCCTACACCGGGGAGCTGTTTTTT
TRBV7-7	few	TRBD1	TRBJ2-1	CASSSGQVTYNEQFF	TGTGCTAGCAGCTCGGGACAGGTTACTTACAATGAGCAGTTCTTC
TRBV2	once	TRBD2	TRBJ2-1	CASRPTSGRPNEQFF	TGTGCCAGCAGACCCACTAGCGGGAGGCCCAATGAGCAGTTCTTC
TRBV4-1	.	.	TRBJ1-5	CASSQPGGRQSNQPQHF	TGCGCCAGCAGCCAACCCGGGGGCCGACAGAGCAATCAGCCCCAGCATTTT
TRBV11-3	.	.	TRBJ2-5	CASSLGSGYQETQYF	TGTGCCAGCAGCTTAGGATCAGGATACCAAGAGACCCAGTACTTC
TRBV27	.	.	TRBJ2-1	CASQRYNEQFF	TGTGCCAGCCAGCGCTACAATGAGCAGTTCTTC
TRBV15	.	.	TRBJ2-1	CATRAGGGSPYNEQFF	TGTGCCACCAGGGCAGGGGGCGGGAGTCCCTACAATGAGCAGTTCTTC
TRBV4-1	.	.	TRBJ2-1	CASSPSTYNEQFF	TGCGCCAGCAGCCCCTCTACCTACAATGAGCAGTTCTTC
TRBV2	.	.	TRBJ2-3	CASRRAEADTQYF	TGTGCCAGTCGACGGGCAGAGGCAGATACGCAGTATTTT
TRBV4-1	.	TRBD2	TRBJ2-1	CASSQVGLAGAGSEQFF	TGCGCCAGCAGCCAAGTTGGGCTAGCGGGAGCGGGGAGTGAGCAGTTCTTC
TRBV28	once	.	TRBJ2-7	CASSLYGSSYEQYF	TGTGCCAGCAGTTTATACGGGAGCTCCTACGAGCAGTACTTC
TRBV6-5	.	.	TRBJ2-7	CASSYSYRDEQYF	TGTGCCAGCAGTTACTCGTATCGCGACGAGCAGTACTTC
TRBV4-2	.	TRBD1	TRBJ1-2	CASSQDLGTGYGYTF	TGTGCCAGCAGCCAAGATCTAGGGACAGGATATGGCTACACCTTC
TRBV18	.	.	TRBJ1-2	CASSPGALEGYGYTF	TGTGCCAGCTCCCCGGGGGCCCTGGAGGGCTATGGCTACACCTTC
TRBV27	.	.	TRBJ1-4	CASSLRGDEKLFF	TGTGCCAGCAGTTTGAGAGGGGACGAAAAACTGTTTTTT
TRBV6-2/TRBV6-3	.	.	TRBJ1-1	CASSYRGARRTEAFF	TGTGCCAGCAGTTACCGCGGGGCTCGGCGGACTGAAGCTTTCTTT
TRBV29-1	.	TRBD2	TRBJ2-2	CSVGIGGTGELFF	TGCAGCGTTGGAATCGGGGGGACCGGGGAGCTGTTTTTT
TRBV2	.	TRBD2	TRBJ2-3	CASSEALIPYSGISHTQYF	TGTGCCAGCAGTGAAGCGCTTATCCCCTATAGCGGGATAAGCCATACGCAGTATTTT
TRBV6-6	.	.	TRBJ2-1	CASSYSEGRNEQFF	TGTGCCAGCAGTTACTCGGAGGGGCGCAATGAGCAGTTCTTC
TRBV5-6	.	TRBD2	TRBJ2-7	CASRLGLAGLYEQYF	TGTGCCAGCAGACTGGGACTAGCGGGACTCTACGAGCAGTACTTC
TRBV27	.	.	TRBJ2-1	CASSLSSANEQFF	TGTGCCAGCAGTTTATCCTCGGCCAATGAGCAGTTCTTC
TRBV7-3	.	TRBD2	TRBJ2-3	CASSPRFSGRLDTQYF	TGTGCCAGCAGCCCCCGGTTTAGCGGGAGGTTAGATACGCAGTATTTT
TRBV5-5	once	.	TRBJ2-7	CASSLGQLYEQYF	TGTGCCAGCAGCCTGGGACAACTCTACGAGCAGTACTTC
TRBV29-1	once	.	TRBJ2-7	CSVKIAVSYEQYF	TGCAGCGTAAAAATAGCGGTTTCCTACGAGCAGTACTTC
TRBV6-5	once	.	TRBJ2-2	CASSYGRAGELFF	TGTGCCAGCAGTTACGGGCGGGCCGGGGAGCTGTTTTTT
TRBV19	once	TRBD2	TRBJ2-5	CASSMWTSGKQETQYF	TGTGCCAGTAGCATGTGGACTAGCGGCAAACAAGAGACCCAGTACTTC
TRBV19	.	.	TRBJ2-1	CASSMQAGGYNEQFF	TGTGCCAGTAGTATGCAAGCCGGGGGTTACAATGAGCAGTTCTTC
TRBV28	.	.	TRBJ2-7	CASSPRDYEQYF	TGTGCCAGCAGTCCCCGAGACTACGAGCAGTACTTC
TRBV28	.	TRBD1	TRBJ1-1	CASISGGLNTEAFF	TGTGCCAGCATATCAGGGGGGCTTAACACTGAAGCTTTCTTT
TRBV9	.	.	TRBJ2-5	CASSVGALPQETQYF	TGTGCCAGCAGCGTAGGCGCCCTACCCCAAGAGACCCAGTACTTC
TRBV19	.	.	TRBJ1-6	CASSIVGVNSPLHF	TGTGCCAGTAGTATTGTGGGGGTTAATTCACCCCTCCACTTT
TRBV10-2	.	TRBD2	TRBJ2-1	CASSTSGRSDEQFF	TGCGCCAGCTCGACTAGCGGGAGGAGTGATGAGCAGTTCTTC
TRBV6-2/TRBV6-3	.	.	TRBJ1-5	CASSYGQHLSNQPQHF	TGTGCCAGCAGTTACGGACAGCACCTTAGCAATCAGCCCCAGCATTTT
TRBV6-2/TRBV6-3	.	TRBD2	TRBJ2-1	CASSSGTSASYNEQFF	TGTGCCAGCAGCTCCGGGACTAGCGCGTCCTACAATGAGCAGTTCTTC
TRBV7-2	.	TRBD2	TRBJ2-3	CASSAIAGAADTQYF	TGTGCCAGCAGCGCCATAGCGGGAGCGGCAGATACGCAGTATTTT
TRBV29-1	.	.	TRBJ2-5	CSVDEMEGIRQNTETQYF	TGCAGCGTTGACGAGATGGAGGGAATACGCCAAAACACAGAGACCCAGTACTTC
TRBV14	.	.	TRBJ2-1	CATSFVSGNEQFF	TGTGCCACCTCCTTCGTGAGTGGCAATGAGCAGTTCTTC
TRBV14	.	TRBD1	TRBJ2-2	CASSPPGGATGELFF	TGTGCCAGCAGCCCCCCAGGGGGTGCCACCGGGGAGCTGTTTTTT
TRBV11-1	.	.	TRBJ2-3	CASSLGHTDTQYF	TGTGCCAGCAGCTTAGGACACACAGATACGCAGTATTTT